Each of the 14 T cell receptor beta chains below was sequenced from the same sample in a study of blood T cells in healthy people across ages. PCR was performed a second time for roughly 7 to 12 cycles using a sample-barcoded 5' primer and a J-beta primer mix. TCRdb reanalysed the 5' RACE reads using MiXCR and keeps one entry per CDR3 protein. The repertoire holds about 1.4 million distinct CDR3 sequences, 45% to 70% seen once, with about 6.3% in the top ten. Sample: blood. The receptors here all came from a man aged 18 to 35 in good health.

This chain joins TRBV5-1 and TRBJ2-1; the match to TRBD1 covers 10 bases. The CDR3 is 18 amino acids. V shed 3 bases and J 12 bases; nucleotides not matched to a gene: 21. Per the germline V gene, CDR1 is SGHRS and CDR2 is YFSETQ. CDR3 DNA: TGCGCCAGCAGCTCCGCCCCAACCGGGACAGGGGCCACCCCTGGGCAGTTCTTC. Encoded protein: CASSSAPTGTGATPGQFF.

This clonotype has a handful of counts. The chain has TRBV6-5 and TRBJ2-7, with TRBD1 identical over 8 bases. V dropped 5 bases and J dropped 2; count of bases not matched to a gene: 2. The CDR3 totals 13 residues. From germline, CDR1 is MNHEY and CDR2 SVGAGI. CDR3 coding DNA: TGTGCCAGCAGTACAGGGGGAACCTACGAGCAGTACTTC. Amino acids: CASSTGGTYEQYF.

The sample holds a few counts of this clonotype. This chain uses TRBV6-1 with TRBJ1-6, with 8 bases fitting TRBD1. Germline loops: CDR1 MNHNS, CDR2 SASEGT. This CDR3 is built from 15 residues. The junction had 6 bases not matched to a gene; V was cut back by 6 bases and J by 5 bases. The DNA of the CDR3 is TGTGCCAGCAGAACTGGACAGGGTGATAATTCACCCCTCCACTTT. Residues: CASRTGQGDNSPLHF.

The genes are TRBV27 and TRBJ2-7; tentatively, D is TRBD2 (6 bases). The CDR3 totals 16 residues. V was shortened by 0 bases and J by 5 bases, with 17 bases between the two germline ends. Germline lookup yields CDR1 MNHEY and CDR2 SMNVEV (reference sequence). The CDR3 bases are TGTGCCAGCAGTTTATCGTCCCGGGGGAACCGCGACGAGCAGTACTTC. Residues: CASSLSSRGNRDEQYF.

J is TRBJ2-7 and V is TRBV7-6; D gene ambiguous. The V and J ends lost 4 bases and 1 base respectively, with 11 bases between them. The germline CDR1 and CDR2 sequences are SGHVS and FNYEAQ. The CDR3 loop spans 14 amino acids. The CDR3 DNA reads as TGTGCCAGCAGCTGTGCAATCGGGTCCTACGAGCAGTACTTC. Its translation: CASSCAIGSYEQYF.

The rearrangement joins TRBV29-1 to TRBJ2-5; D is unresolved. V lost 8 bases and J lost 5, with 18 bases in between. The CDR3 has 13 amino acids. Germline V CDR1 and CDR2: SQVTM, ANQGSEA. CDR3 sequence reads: CSSRLTYRETQYF. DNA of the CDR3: TGCAGCTCGCGATTGACCTACCGGGAGACCCAGTACTTC.

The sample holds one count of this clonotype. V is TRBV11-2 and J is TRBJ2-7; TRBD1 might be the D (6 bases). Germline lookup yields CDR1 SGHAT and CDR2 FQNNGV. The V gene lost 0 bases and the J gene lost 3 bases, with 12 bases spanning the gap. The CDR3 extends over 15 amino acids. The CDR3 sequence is CASSLEAGDGYEQYF. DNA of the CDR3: TGTGCCAGCAGCTTAGAGGCAGGGGACGGCTACGAGCAGTACTTC.

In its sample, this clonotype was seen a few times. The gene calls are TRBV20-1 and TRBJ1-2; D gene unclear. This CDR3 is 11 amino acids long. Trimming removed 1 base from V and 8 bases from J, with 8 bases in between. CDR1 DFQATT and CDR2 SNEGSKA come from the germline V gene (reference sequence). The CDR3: CSARADRGYTF. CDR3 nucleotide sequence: TGCAGTGCTAGAGCCGATAGGGGCTACACCTTC.

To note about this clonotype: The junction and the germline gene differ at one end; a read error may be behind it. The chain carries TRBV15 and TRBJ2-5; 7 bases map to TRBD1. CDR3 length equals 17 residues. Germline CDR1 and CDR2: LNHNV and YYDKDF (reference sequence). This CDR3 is CATSGDKGTDNQETQYF. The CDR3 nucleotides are TGTGCCACCAGCGGAGATAAAGGGACAGACAATCAAGAGACCCAGTACTTC. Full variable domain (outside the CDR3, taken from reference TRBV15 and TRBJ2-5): DAMVIQNPRYQVTQFGKPVTLSCSQTLNHNVMYWYQQKSSQAPKLLFHYYDKDFNNEADTPDNFQSRRPNTSFCFLDIRSPGLGDTAMYLCATSGDKGTDNQETQYFGPGTRLLVL.

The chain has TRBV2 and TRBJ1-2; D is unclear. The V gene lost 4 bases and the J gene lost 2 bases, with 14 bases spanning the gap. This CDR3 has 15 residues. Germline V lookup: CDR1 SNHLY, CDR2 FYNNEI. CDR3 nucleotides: TGTGCCAGCAGTGGGAAGTCCCTCGTAAACTATGGCTACACCTTC. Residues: CASSGKSLVNYGYTF.

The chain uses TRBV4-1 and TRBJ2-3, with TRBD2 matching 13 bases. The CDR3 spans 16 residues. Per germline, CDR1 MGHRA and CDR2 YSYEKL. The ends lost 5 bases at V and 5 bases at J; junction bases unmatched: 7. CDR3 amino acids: CASSDQLAGGQDTQYF. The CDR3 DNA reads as TGCGCCAGCAGCGACCAACTAGCGGGGGGGCAAGATACGCAGTATTTT.

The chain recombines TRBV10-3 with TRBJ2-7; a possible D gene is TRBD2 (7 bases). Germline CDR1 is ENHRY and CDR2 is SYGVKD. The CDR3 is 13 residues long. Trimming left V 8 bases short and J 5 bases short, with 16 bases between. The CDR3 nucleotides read TGTGCCATCCCGGGGGGCGGTGCCCACGAGCAGTACTTC. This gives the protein CAIPGGGAHEQYF.

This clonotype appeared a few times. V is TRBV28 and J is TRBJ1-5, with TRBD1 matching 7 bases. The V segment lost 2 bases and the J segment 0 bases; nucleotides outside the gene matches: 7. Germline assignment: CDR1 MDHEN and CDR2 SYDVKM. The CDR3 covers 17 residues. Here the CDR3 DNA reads TGTGCCAGCAGTTTACCGACAGGGAGAGGTAGCAATCAGCCCCAGCATTTT. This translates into CASSLPTGRGSNQPQHF.

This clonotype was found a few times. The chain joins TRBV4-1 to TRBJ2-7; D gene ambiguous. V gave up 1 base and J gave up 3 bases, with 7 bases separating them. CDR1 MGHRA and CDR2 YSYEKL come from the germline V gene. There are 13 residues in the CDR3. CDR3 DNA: TGCGCCAGCAGCCAAGTAGGACGCTACGAGCAGTACTTC. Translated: CASSQVGRYEQYF.